This is a list of T cell receptor beta chains from one sample in a study of control samples from healthy donors and cancer patients. The table came from immunoSEQ multiplex PCR; TCRdb's copy has only in-frame clones and leaves some out. The sample lists 390,000 or so clones, approximately 92% occurring once. The source material was PBMCs. The origin of the receptors is a man aged 35 to 55 with head and neck cancer. Each CDR3 is given with its conserved first and last residue. A D gene is named only where the DNA matches it firmly. Only some rows state a clone size, as once, few, many or a class for expanded clones.

j_gene: TRBJ1-1; d_gene: .; abundance: .; v_gene: TRBV30; CDR3nt: TGTGCCTGCCAGGGGACGACTGAAGCTTTCTTT; CDR3aa: CACQGTTEAFF
j_gene: TRBJ1-5; d_gene: .; abundance: .; v_gene: TRBV7-9; CDR3nt: TGTGCCAGCAGAACAGGGTTAGATCAGCCCCAGCATTTT; CDR3aa: CASRTGLDQPQHF
j_gene: TRBJ2-6; d_gene: .; abundance: .; v_gene: TRBV7-3; CDR3nt: TGTGCCAGCAGCCTATGGGAGGCTGGGGCCAACGTCCTGACTTTC; CDR3aa: CASSLWEAGANVLTF
j_gene: TRBJ1-2; d_gene: .; abundance: .; v_gene: TRBV27; CDR3nt: TGTGCCACGACCAGGGTGGGGGGCTATGGCTACACCTTC; CDR3aa: CATTRVGGYGYTF
j_gene: TRBJ2-7; d_gene: .; abundance: .; v_gene: TRBV12-3/TRBV12-4; CDR3nt: TGTGCCAGCAGACAGGGAACCTCCTACGAGCAGTACTTC; CDR3aa: CASRQGTSYEQYF
j_gene: TRBJ2-7; d_gene: .; abundance: once; v_gene: TRBV19; CDR3nt: TGTGCCAGTAGTATAGTGCTAACCTACGAGCAGTACTTC; CDR3aa: CASSIVLTYEQYF
j_gene: TRBJ1-1; d_gene: .; abundance: .; v_gene: TRBV12-3/TRBV12-4; CDR3nt: TGTGCCAGCGATAGGGGCGCTGGCACTGAAGCTTTCTTT; CDR3aa: CASDRGAGTEAFF
j_gene: TRBJ2-2; d_gene: .; abundance: .; v_gene: TRBV13; CDR3nt: TGTGCCAGCAGCTTATCCTCCCGGGCCTCGAACACCGGGGAGCTGTTTTTT; CDR3aa: CASSLSSRASNTGELFF
j_gene: TRBJ2-3; d_gene: TRBD1; abundance: .; v_gene: TRBV5-1; CDR3nt: TGCGCCAGCCGCAAACAGACAGGGCTTACCACAGATACGCAGTATTTT; CDR3aa: CASRKQTGLTTDTQYF
j_gene: TRBJ2-3; d_gene: .; abundance: .; v_gene: TRBV21-1; CDR3nt: TGTGCCAGCCGGGGGCAGGGTGCTAACATGGCGGGGTCTAGCACAGATACGCAGTATTTT; CDR3aa: CASRGQGANMAGSSTDTQYF
j_gene: TRBJ2-7; d_gene: .; abundance: .; v_gene: TRBV7-3; CDR3nt: TGTGCCAGCAGCTTAGCCCCCCGGGATGAGCAGTACTTC; CDR3aa: CASSLAPRDEQYF
j_gene: TRBJ2-1; d_gene: TRBD1; abundance: .; v_gene: TRBV6-5; CDR3nt: TGTGCCAGCAGTTATATGGGACAGGCACCCCCTGAGCAGTTCTTC; CDR3aa: CASSYMGQAPPEQFF
j_gene: TRBJ1-1; d_gene: .; abundance: once; v_gene: TRBV25-1; CDR3nt: TGTGCCAGCAGTCCGTCAGGTGCTGAAGCTTTCTTT; CDR3aa: CASSPSGAEAFF
j_gene: TRBJ1-4; d_gene: .; abundance: .; v_gene: TRBV5-1; CDR3nt: TGCGCCAGCAGCTTGGTAGGGGACGATGAAAAACTGTTTTTT; CDR3aa: CASSLVGDDEKLFF
j_gene: TRBJ1-2; d_gene: TRBD1; abundance: .; v_gene: TRBV19; CDR3nt: TGTGCCAGTAGTATCGAAGACAGGGCCTATGGCTACACCTTC; CDR3aa: CASSIEDRAYGYTF
j_gene: TRBJ1-6; d_gene: .; abundance: .; v_gene: TRBV3-1/TRBV3-2; CDR3nt: TGTGCCAGCAGCCAAGACAGTCTTTCACCCCTCCACTTT; CDR3aa: CASSQDSLSPLHF
j_gene: TRBJ2-7; d_gene: .; abundance: .; v_gene: TRBV11-1; CDR3nt: TGTGCCAGCAGCTTTTTATCTGTATACGAGCAGTACTTC; CDR3aa: CASSFLSVYEQYF
j_gene: TRBJ2-5; d_gene: TRBD1; abundance: .; v_gene: TRBV11-2; CDR3nt: TGTGCCAGCAGTTCGGGACAGAAAGAGACCCAGTACTTC; CDR3aa: CASSSGQKETQYF
j_gene: TRBJ2-4; d_gene: .; abundance: .; v_gene: TRBV2; CDR3nt: TGTGCCAGCAGCGGAACAGCAGCGAACATTCAGTACTTC; CDR3aa: CASSGTAANIQYF
j_gene: TRBJ2-3; d_gene: .; abundance: .; v_gene: TRBV6-5; CDR3nt: TGTGCCAGCAGACGCTGGGAGCTCACAGATACGCAGTATTTT; CDR3aa: CASRRWELTDTQYF
j_gene: TRBJ2-3; d_gene: .; abundance: .; v_gene: TRBV30; CDR3nt: TGTGCCTGGACGGGCGATGTTCAACAGTTGTATTTT; CDR3aa: CAWTGDVQQLYF
j_gene: TRBJ2-5; d_gene: TRBD1; abundance: .; v_gene: TRBV6-1; CDR3nt: TGTGCCAGCAGTGAAGAAGGGACAGGGAGTGAGACCCAGTACTTC; CDR3aa: CASSEEGTGSETQYF
j_gene: TRBJ1-3; d_gene: .; abundance: .; v_gene: TRBV7-9; CDR3nt: TGTGCCAGCAGCTTCTCCGACTCTGGAAACACCATATATTTT; CDR3aa: CASSFSDSGNTIYF
j_gene: TRBJ1-1; d_gene: .; abundance: .; v_gene: TRBV11-2; CDR3nt: TGTGCCAGCTCCCCAGCCTTCATGAACACTGAAGCTTTCTTT; CDR3aa: CASSPAFMNTEAFF
j_gene: TRBJ2-3; d_gene: .; abundance: .; v_gene: TRBV11-3; CDR3nt: TGTGCCAGCAGCTTTCGGTCCGGGAGCACAGATACGCAGTATTTT; CDR3aa: CASSFRSGSTDTQYF
j_gene: TRBJ1-5; d_gene: TRBD1; abundance: .; v_gene: TRBV9; CDR3nt: TGTGCCAGCAGCGCAGGACAGGGCGGCAATCAGCCCCAGCATTTT; CDR3aa: CASSAGQGGNQPQHF
j_gene: TRBJ1-1; d_gene: .; abundance: .; v_gene: TRBV5-8; CDR3nt: TGTGCCAGCAGCTTGGGCTCGGGGGGAGCGAACACTGAAGCTTTCTTT; CDR3aa: CASSLGSGGANTEAFF
j_gene: TRBJ2-1; d_gene: .; abundance: .; v_gene: TRBV7-9; CDR3nt: TGTGCCAGCAGCTCATTACGTGGGACCGCCTTAAATGAGCAGTTCTTC; CDR3aa: CASSSLRGTALNEQFF
j_gene: TRBJ2-3; d_gene: .; abundance: once; v_gene: TRBV4-1; CDR3nt: TGCGCCAGCAGCCAAGTGAACCGGTACCCTTTTTTT; CDR3aa: CASSQVNRYPFF
j_gene: TRBJ2-5; d_gene: .; abundance: .; v_gene: TRBV24-1; CDR3nt: TGTGCCACCAGTGACCTAGCGCTCGATAAAGAGACCCAGTACTTC; CDR3aa: CATSDLALDKETQYF
j_gene: TRBJ1-6; d_gene: TRBD1; abundance: .; v_gene: TRBV2; CDR3nt: TGTGCCAGCATCGACAGGGTAGCGAATTCACCCCTCCACTTT; CDR3aa: CASIDRVANSPLHF
j_gene: TRBJ1-5; d_gene: .; abundance: .; v_gene: TRBV2; CDR3nt: TGTGCCAGCAGTGGGGGGGGTCAGCCCCAGCATTTT; CDR3aa: CASSGGGQPQHF
j_gene: TRBJ1-3; d_gene: .; abundance: once; v_gene: TRBV5-6; CDR3nt: TGTGCCAGCAGCTTTCAGGAGATTTACTCTGGAAACACCATATATTTT; CDR3aa: CASSFQEIYSGNTIYF
j_gene: TRBJ1-4; d_gene: .; abundance: .; v_gene: TRBV5-6; CDR3nt: TGTGCCAGCAGCCTGATTGCAACTAATGAAAAACTGTTTTTT; CDR3aa: CASSLIATNEKLFF
j_gene: TRBJ1-4; d_gene: TRBD1; abundance: .; v_gene: TRBV28; CDR3nt: TGTGCCAGCAGTGCCGGGACAGGGTATGAAAAACTGTTTTTT; CDR3aa: CASSAGTGYEKLFF
j_gene: TRBJ1-2; d_gene: .; abundance: few; v_gene: TRBV28; CDR3nt: TGTGCCAGCAGTTTATCGTCGGACGGCTATGGCTACACCTTC; CDR3aa: CASSLSSDGYGYTF
j_gene: TRBJ2-2; d_gene: .; abundance: .; v_gene: TRBV11-2; CDR3nt: TGTGCCAGCAGCTTGCTCAGGGCTACTGGGGAGCTGTTTTTT; CDR3aa: CASSLLRATGELFF
j_gene: TRBJ2-5; d_gene: .; abundance: once; v_gene: TRBV11-2; CDR3nt: TGTGCCAGCAGCTCCCGGAGGGGCAGTGGGGAGACCCAGTACTTC; CDR3aa: CASSSRRGSGETQYF
j_gene: TRBJ1-5; d_gene: TRBD1; abundance: .; v_gene: TRBV6-5; CDR3nt: TGTGCCAGCAGTTACTCCAGGGGGCTACAGCAGCCCCAGCATTTT; CDR3aa: CASSYSRGLQQPQHF
j_gene: TRBJ2-1; d_gene: TRBD1; abundance: .; v_gene: TRBV18; CDR3nt: TGTGCCAGCTCAGATAAGACAGGGGCTAACAATGAGCAGTTCTTC; CDR3aa: CASSDKTGANNEQFF
j_gene: TRBJ2-1; d_gene: TRBD2; abundance: .; v_gene: TRBV19; CDR3nt: TGTGCCAGTAGTATAGTACCCGGGACTAACAATGAGCAGTTCTTC; CDR3aa: CASSIVPGTNNEQFF
j_gene: TRBJ1-5; d_gene: .; abundance: few; v_gene: TRBV30; CDR3nt: TGTGCCTGGACGGGAGGGTTCGACAATCAGCCCCAGCATTTT; CDR3aa: CAWTGGFDNQPQHF
j_gene: TRBJ1-1; d_gene: TRBD1; abundance: few; v_gene: TRBV18; CDR3nt: TGTGCCAGCTCACCGGGACAGGGGGCTGAAGCTTTCTTT; CDR3aa: CASSPGQGAEAFF
j_gene: TRBJ2-5; d_gene: TRBD2; abundance: .; v_gene: TRBV30; CDR3nt: TGTGCCTGGAGTCCGGGACTAGCGGGGGGGCTGGAGACCCAGTACTTC; CDR3aa: CAWSPGLAGGLETQYF
j_gene: TRBJ2-1; d_gene: TRBD2; abundance: .; v_gene: TRBV30; CDR3nt: TGTGCCTGGGAGGTGCGGGAGAATCTGGAGGTAAATGAGCAGTTCTTC; CDR3aa: CAWEVRENLEVNEQFF
j_gene: TRBJ1-6; d_gene: TRBD1; abundance: once; v_gene: TRBV5-1; CDR3nt: TGCGCCAGCAGCCCCATGGGACAGGGCATCGATGGATCACCCCTCCACTTT; CDR3aa: CASSPMGQGIDGSPLHF
j_gene: TRBJ2-2; d_gene: .; abundance: once; v_gene: TRBV5-1; CDR3nt: TGCGCCAGCAGCTCACAAGTAACAGGGTCCGGGGAGCTGTTTTTT; CDR3aa: CASSSQVTGSGELFF
j_gene: TRBJ1-1; d_gene: TRBD1; abundance: .; v_gene: TRBV29-1; CDR3nt: TGCAGCGTTTTCTACAGGGGATCAACCGGGAACACTGAAGCTTTCTTT; CDR3aa: CSVFYRGSTGNTEAFF
j_gene: TRBJ1-2; d_gene: TRBD1; abundance: .; v_gene: TRBV29-1; CDR3nt: TGCAGCGTTGAAGAATACGGACAGGGGACGCAGAATGGCTACACCTTC; CDR3aa: CSVEEYGQGTQNGYTF